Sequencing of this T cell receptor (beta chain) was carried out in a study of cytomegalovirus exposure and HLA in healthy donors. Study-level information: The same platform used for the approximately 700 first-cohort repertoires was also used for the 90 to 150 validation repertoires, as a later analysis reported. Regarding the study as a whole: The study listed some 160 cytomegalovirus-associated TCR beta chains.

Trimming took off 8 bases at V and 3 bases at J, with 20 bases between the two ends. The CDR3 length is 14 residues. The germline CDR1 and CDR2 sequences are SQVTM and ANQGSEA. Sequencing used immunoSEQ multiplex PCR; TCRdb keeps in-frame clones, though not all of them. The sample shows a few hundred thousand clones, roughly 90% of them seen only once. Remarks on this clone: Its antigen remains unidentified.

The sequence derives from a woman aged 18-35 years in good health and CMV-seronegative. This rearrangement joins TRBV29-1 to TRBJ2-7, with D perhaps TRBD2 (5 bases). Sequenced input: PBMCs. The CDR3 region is CSPPQRTTGYEQYF. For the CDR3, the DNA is TGCAGCCCACCCCAGCGGACCACGGGCTACGAGCAGTACTTC.